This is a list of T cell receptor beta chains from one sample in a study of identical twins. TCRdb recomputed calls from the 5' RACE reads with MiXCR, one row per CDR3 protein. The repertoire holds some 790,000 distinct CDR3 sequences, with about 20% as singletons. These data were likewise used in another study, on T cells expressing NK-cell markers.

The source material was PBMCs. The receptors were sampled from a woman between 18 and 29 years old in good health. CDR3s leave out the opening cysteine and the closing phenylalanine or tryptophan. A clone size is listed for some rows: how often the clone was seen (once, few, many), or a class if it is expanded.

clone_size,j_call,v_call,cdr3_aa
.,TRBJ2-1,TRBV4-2,ASSQEGGGAVNEQF
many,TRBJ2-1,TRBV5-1,ASSLGLEQF
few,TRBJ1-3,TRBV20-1,SARTIAGNTIY
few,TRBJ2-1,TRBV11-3,ASSLAVPYNEQF
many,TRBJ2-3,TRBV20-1,SAIRGGGVFTDTQY
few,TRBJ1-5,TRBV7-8,ASSPRQGPSQPQH
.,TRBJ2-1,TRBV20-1,SAKGGSEQF
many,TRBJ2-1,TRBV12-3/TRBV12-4,PGAPEQF
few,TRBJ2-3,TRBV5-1,ASSRGVVTVTDTQY
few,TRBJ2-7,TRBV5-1,ASSGTTGAEQY
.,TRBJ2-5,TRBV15,ATSSGRAAEETQY
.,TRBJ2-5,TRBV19,ASSMGWTQETQY
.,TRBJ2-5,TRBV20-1,SAVVAGPQETQY
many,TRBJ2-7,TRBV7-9,ASSLASNEQY
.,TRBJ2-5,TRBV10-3,AISPNTGETQY
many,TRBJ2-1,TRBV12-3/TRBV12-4,ASSFPALGTGGRNEQF
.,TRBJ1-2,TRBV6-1,ASAGGPWDGYT
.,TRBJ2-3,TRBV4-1,ASSQVAGGPVDTQY
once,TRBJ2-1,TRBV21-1,ASSRAHGEQF
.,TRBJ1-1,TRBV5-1,ASSADRTEAF